A selection of T cell receptor beta chains follows, all from one sample in a study. TCRdb redid the calling of the RT-PCR reads with MiXCR, one entry per CDR3 protein. This table has about 700,000 distinct CDR3 sequences, 13% to 15% appearing once. The specimen was memory CD4+ T cells from blood. These receptors were obtained from a female donor in good health, serving as a healthy control. CDR3s include the opening cysteine and the closing phenylalanine or tryptophan. D genes are given only for firm matches. Clone size is given for some rows only: seen once, a few or many times, or a class if the clone is expanded.

NA	TRBD2	TRBV10-3	TRBJ2-3	TGTGCCACCGCGGGGGACACAGATACGCAGTATTTT	CATAGDTDTQYF
many	TRBD1	TRBV6-5	TRBJ1-5	TGTGCCAGCAGCCCGACAGGGTGGCAGCCCCAGCATTTT	CASSPTGWQPQHF
few	NA	TRBV3-1	TRBJ2-2	TGTGCCAGCAGCCAAGTTGAGTTCGGGGAGAACACCGGGGAGCTGTTTTTT	CASSQVEFGENTGELFF
NA	NA	TRBV20-1	TRBJ2-5	TGCAGTGCTAGAGGTGGAAAAGAGACCCAGTACTTC	CSARGGKETQYF
NA	TRBD2	TRBV28	TRBJ2-1	TGTGCCAGCAGTTTCCTAGCGGGAGTCGCTGGTTCCTACAATGAGCAGTTCTTC	CASSFLAGVAGSYNEQFF
few	TRBD2	TRBV27	TRBJ2-3	TGTGCCAGCAGTCCCACCCCCCCGGGACTAGCGGGAGTGGGCACAGATACGCAGTATTTT	CASSPTPPGLAGVGTDTQYF
many	TRBD2	TRBV5-1	TRBJ2-1	TGCGCCAGCAGCCCCGGACTTCTAGCGGGGGATAACAATGAGCAGTTCTTC	CASSPGLLAGDNNEQFF
few	NA	TRBV6-5	TRBJ2-1	TGTGCCAGCAGGGGGAGACAGACAAATTCCTACAATGAGCAGTTCTTC	CASRGRQTNSYNEQFF
NA	NA	TRBV11-2	TRBJ1-2	TGTGCCAGCAGCTTAGCCCCGCGGGATGGCTACACCTTC	CASSLAPRDGYTF
few	NA	TRBV6-1	TRBJ2-7	TGTGCCAGCAGGCTCGACAGGTATGAGGAGCAGTACTTC	CASRLDRYEEQYF
few	NA	TRBV5-6	TRBJ2-1	TGTGCCAGCAGCCGGCAGGGGTACAATGAGCAGTTCTTC	CASSRQGYNEQFF
many	TRBD2	TRBV6-6	TRBJ2-7	TGTGCCAGCAGTTACTCTGTCTTGTCGGCTAGCGGACTCTACGAGCAGTACTTC	CASSYSVLSASGLYEQYF
many	TRBD2	TRBV5-6	TRBJ2-3	TGTGCCAGCAGCTTGGTGGGACTAGCGGGATATACGCAGTATTTT	CASSLVGLAGYTQYF
many	TRBD1	TRBV20-1	TRBJ2-7	TGCAGTGCTAGCCCCCCCGGGACAGGGGATCTCGAGCAGTACTTC	CSASPPGTGDLEQYF
few	NA	TRBV20-1	TRBJ2-2	TGCAGTGCTAGAAGTAGGGACCCAGCCGGGGAGCTGTTTTTT	CSARSRDPAGELFF
NA	NA	TRBV5-4	TRBJ1-1	TGTGCCAGCAGCTCCCCCAGCGGGAACACTGAAGCTTTCTTT	CASSSPSGNTEAFF
NA	NA	TRBV28	TRBJ1-5	TGTGCCGGACAAACAGGCGTAACTAGCAATCAGCCCCAGCATTTT	CAGQTGVTSNQPQHF
NA	TRBD2	TRBV27	TRBJ2-1	TGTGCCAGCAGCCAACGGGGCGGGAGGGTCTCCAATGAGCAGTTCTTC	CASSQRGGRVSNEQFF
NA	NA	TRBV24-1	TRBJ2-3	TGTGCCACCAGTTTTAGTCTGGCCACAGATACGCAGTATTTT	CATSFSLATDTQYF
many	TRBD2	TRBV20-1	TRBJ2-5	TGCAGTGCTAGTAAGGGGAGGGTAAGCGGAGAGACCCAGTACTTC	CSASKGRVSGETQYF
few	NA	TRBV18	TRBJ1-5	TGTGCCAGCTCACTAGCGTTTAGCAATCAGCCCCAGCATTTT	CASSLAFSNQPQHF
NA	NA	TRBV10-2	TRBJ2-2	TGCGCCAGCAGTGATCTCCCGGGAGCGGTCGGGGAGCTGTTTTTT	CASSDLPGAVGELFF
NA	TRBD2	TRBV24-1	TRBJ2-5	TGTGCCACCAGTGATTTGGGTAGCGGGAGAGGAGAGACCCAGTACTTC	CATSDLGSGRGETQYF
NA	NA	TRBV3-1	TRBJ2-7	TGTGCCAGCAGCCAAGCAGGAGGACCTTGCGGAAGCTACGAGCAGTACTTC	CASSQAGGPCGSYEQYF
many	TRBD1	TRBV7-9	TRBJ2-3	TGTGCCAGCAGCCGCGACCCGGGACAGGGGTCAGATACGCAGTATTTT	CASSRDPGQGSDTQYF
many	NA	TRBV12-3/TRBV12-4	TRBJ2-7	TGTGCCAGCAGTCCTAGAATGGTCGACGAGCAGTACTTC	CASSPRMVDEQYF
NA	TRBD1	TRBV3-1	TRBJ1-1	TGTGCCAGCAGCCAAGTGACAGGGGCGGGGAATATCACTGAAGCTTTCTTT	CASSQVTGAGNITEAFF
few	TRBD1	TRBV12-3/TRBV12-4	TRBJ2-3	TGTGCCAGCAGCCTCGGGACAGGGGTACCAGATACGCAGTATTTT	CASSLGTGVPDTQYF
NA	NA	TRBV5-5	TRBJ1-2	TGTGCCAGCAGTCATACCTGGGGGGATTATGGCTACACCTTC	CASSHTWGDYGYTF
few	NA	TRBV29-1	TRBJ1-1	TGCAGCGTCTACTCGACACGGAACACTGAAGCTTTCTTT	CSVYSTRNTEAFF
many	NA	TRBV12-3/TRBV12-4	TRBJ1-6	TGTGCCAGCAGTCAACACCAGGCAGGCGATTCACCCCTCCACTTT	CASSQHQAGDSPLHF
many	TRBD2	TRBV4-3	TRBJ2-3	TGCGCCAGCAGCCTCAACCCCCCGACTAGCGGGGCTAGCACAGATACGCAGTATTTT	CASSLNPPTSGASTDTQYF
many	NA	TRBV20-1	TRBJ1-1	TGCAGTGCTGGCCTGGGGAACACTGAAGCTTTCTTT	CSAGLGNTEAFF
NA	TRBD2	TRBV20-1	TRBJ2-3	TGCAGTGCTAGAGATGGGACTAGCGGGGGCTCCTCTAATACGCAGTATTTT	CSARDGTSGGSSNTQYF
many	TRBD1	TRBV7-2	TRBJ2-7	TGTGCCACCCAGGGGGCCTACGAGCAGTACTTC	CATQGAYEQYF
NA	NA	TRBV7-7	TRBJ2-7	TGTGCCAGCAGTAACGGAGGAACCTACGAGCAGTACTTC	CASSNGGTYEQYF
few	NA	TRBV7-2	TRBJ2-1	TGTGCCAGCAGCTCGCGGACCGGGACTCAATATGAGCAGTTCTTC	CASSSRTGTQYEQFF
few	TRBD1	TRBV28	TRBJ2-7	TGTGCCAGCACTTGGGGGACAGGGGGGTACGAGCAGTACTTC	CASTWGTGGYEQYF
few	NA	TRBV6-2/TRBV6-3	TRBJ1-5	TGTGCCAGCCGCCTTACGGGCCAGGGTCAGCCCCAGCATTTT	CASRLTGQGQPQHF
many	NA	TRBV12-3/TRBV12-4	TRBJ1-2	TGTGCCAGCAGTCCTCGGACAGTCAAATCTTTCCTTTATGGCTACACCTTC	CASSPRTVKSFLYGYTF
many	NA	TRBV5-1	TRBJ1-1	TGCGCCAGCAGTTTAGGGGGGGGGAAAATGAACACTGAAGCTTTCTTT	CASSLGGGKMNTEAFF
NA	TRBD1	TRBV7-2	TRBJ2-4	TGTGCCAGCAGCGCGAACAGGGGATGGGACATTCAGTACTTC	CASSANRGWDIQYF
NA	TRBD1	TRBV7-7	TRBJ2-3	TGTGCTAGCAGCTTAGCCTCAGGGGGCTGGAGAGATACGCAGTATTTT	CASSLASGGWRDTQYF